A selection of T cell receptor beta chains follows, all from one sample in a study of T-cell reconstitution after alpha-beta-depleted transplantation in children. In TCRdb, the PCR reads were re-called with MiXCR into one record per CDR3 protein. This sample has 350,000 to 400,000 distinct CDR3 sequences, with around 20% found just once. The sequencing used PBMCs from the stem cell graft donor, collected from the stem cell graft. Receptor source: a human donor who donated a stem cell graft to a child with acute myeloid leukemia. CDR3s include the opening cysteine and the closing phenylalanine or tryptophan. Each record gives: V gene, J gene, clone size, D gene, CDR3 DNA, CDR3 protein. A D gene is named only where the DNA matches it firmly. Some rows mark clone size as missing; the rest say once, few, many or name a class of expanded clone.

TRBV28	TRBJ2-2	NA	TRBD2	TGTGCCAGCGGCACACGGGAGGCTTACACCGGGGAGCTGTTTTTT	CASGTREAYTGELFF
TRBV12-3/TRBV12-4	TRBJ1-5	NA	NA	TGTGCCAGCAGTTCGGGACTGAATCAGCCCCAGCATTTT	CASSSGLNQPQHF
TRBV12-3/TRBV12-4	TRBJ2-7	many	NA	TGTGCCAGCACCCCGACCGGACTCCTATACGAGCAGTACTTC	CASTPTGLLYEQYF
TRBV12-3/TRBV12-4	TRBJ1-1	many	NA	TGTGCCAGCAGGGGTAGAGTGAACACTGAAGCTTTCTTT	CASRGRVNTEAFF
TRBV10-3	TRBJ2-7	many	NA	TGTGCCATCAGTGAGTCTCAGTTCTTCGCGGCTACGAGCTCCTACGAGCAGTACTTC	CAISESQFFAATSSYEQYF
TRBV24-1	TRBJ2-5	NA	NA	TGTGCCACCAGTGTTGCTGGGGGGCAAGAGACCCAGTACTTC	CATSVAGGQETQYF
TRBV20-1	TRBJ2-5	many	NA	TGCAGTGCTAGAGTTGGACAGCCCCAAGAGACCCAGTACTTC	CSARVGQPQETQYF
TRBV24-1	TRBJ2-7	many	NA	TGTGCCACCAGTGCTGGGGCGGCGCAGTACTTC	CATSAGAAQYF
TRBV12-3/TRBV12-4	TRBJ1-2	few	NA	TGTGCCAGCAGTCATAGTAGTCCGGGATTCAACTATGGCTACACCTTC	CASSHSSPGFNYGYTF
TRBV6-2/TRBV6-3	TRBJ2-1	NA	NA	TGTGCCAGCAGTTACTCGGGGCGGCCGGAGGCGGTATACAATGAGCAGTTCTTC	CASSYSGRPEAVYNEQFF
TRBV15	TRBJ2-7	NA	NA	TGTGCCACCAGCAGAGATGGTGGGGGGGAGCAGTACTTC	CATSRDGGGEQYF
TRBV15	TRBJ1-5	NA	NA	TGTGCCACCAGCAGGTACGCTGACAATCAGCCCCAGCATTTT	CATSRYADNQPQHF
TRBV25-1	TRBJ2-3	few	NA	TGTGCCAGCAGTGACTCCGACTGGGATACGCAGTATTTT	CASSDSDWDTQYF
TRBV6-2/TRBV6-3	TRBJ2-3	NA	TRBD1	TGTGCCAGCAGTACGGACAGGTTCACAGATACGCAGTATTTT	CASSTDRFTDTQYF
TRBV4-1	TRBJ2-7	NA	NA	TGCGCCAGCAGCCAAGGTTTCAGGGGCACAATCTACGAGCAGTACTTC	CASSQGFRGTIYEQYF
TRBV4-1	TRBJ2-7	many	TRBD2	TGCGCCAGCAGCCAAGATCCTAGCGGTACCTACGAGCAGTACTTC	CASSQDPSGTYEQYF
TRBV7-8	TRBJ2-1	once	NA	TGTGCCAGCAGCCAAAAAACGGATGAGCAGTTCTTC	CASSQKTDEQFF
TRBV6-1	TRBJ2-1	NA	TRBD2	TGTGCCGCCGCGACTAGCGGGACCAATGAGCAGTTCTTC	CAAATSGTNEQFF
TRBV20-1	TRBJ2-7	many	NA	TGCAGTGCTAGAGATCAGGGGCCAGACGAGCAGTACTTC	CSARDQGPDEQYF
TRBV12-3/TRBV12-4	TRBJ1-2	many	TRBD1	TGTGCCAGCAGAATCGGACAGGGGGAGAACTATGGCTACACCTTC	CASRIGQGENYGYTF
TRBV7-2	TRBJ2-7	NA	NA	TGTGCCAGCAGCCCTTTCCGGGGCTACGAGCAGTACTTC	CASSPFRGYEQYF
TRBV29-1	TRBJ2-1	few	TRBD2	TGCAGCGTTGTGGGACTAGCGAACTCCTACAATGAGCAGTTCTTC	CSVVGLANSYNEQFF
TRBV12-3/TRBV12-4	TRBJ2-1	few	NA	TGTGCCAGCAGTCCACGACCTGTTCGCGAGGGTGATGAGCAGTTCTTC	CASSPRPVREGDEQFF
TRBV7-9	TRBJ2-7	NA	TRBD1	TGTGCCAGCAGCTCCGGGACAGGGGTCTACGAGCAGTACTTC	CASSSGTGVYEQYF
TRBV29-1	TRBJ2-3	NA	TRBD2	TGCAGCGTTGAAGCGGGGGGCGGGAGGGCCCTCGGTACGCAGTATTTT	CSVEAGGGRALGTQYF
TRBV12-3/TRBV12-4	TRBJ2-7	NA	TRBD2	TGTGCCAGCAGGTCGACTAGCAGCGAGCAGTACTTC	CASRSTSSEQYF
TRBV5-1	TRBJ2-3	NA	TRBD1	TGCGCCAGCAGCTCGGGACAGGGGAAGGCAGATACGCAGTATTTT	CASSSGQGKADTQYF
TRBV20-1	TRBJ1-4	NA	NA	TGCAGTGCTAGAGACGCTCAACCATGGGATGAAAAACTGTTTTTT	CSARDAQPWDEKLFF
TRBV15	TRBJ1-2	few	NA	TGTGCCACCAGCAGAGTGTCCTACAGCCACTATGGCTACACCTTC	CATSRVSYSHYGYTF
TRBV12-3/TRBV12-4	TRBJ1-5	NA	NA	TGTGCCAGCAAACGCGGTAATGGCAATCAGCCCCAGCATTTT	CASKRGNGNQPQHF
TRBV19	TRBJ1-1	NA	TRBD1	TGTGCCAGTAGTGCGGTGGGGACAGGGATCACTGAAGCTTTCTTT	CASSAVGTGITEAFF
TRBV15	TRBJ2-1	NA	NA	TGTGCCACCAGCAGCGGTGGCGGCTCCTACAATGAGCAGTTCTTC	CATSSGGGSYNEQFF
TRBV6-2/TRBV6-3	TRBJ2-1	few	TRBD1	TGTGCCAGTACAACAGGGGCCATCCTCGGAGAGCAGTTCTTC	CASTTGAILGEQFF
TRBV4-3	TRBJ2-7	NA	NA	TGCGCCAGCAGCCGCTCGGCAGTGGAGCATCACGAGCAGTACTTC	CASSRSAVEHHEQYF
TRBV10-2	TRBJ2-1	NA	NA	TGCGCCAGCAGTGAGCTGTCGGGCTCCTACAATGAGCAGTTCTTC	CASSELSGSYNEQFF
TRBV7-8	TRBJ2-1	many	TRBD2	TGTGCCAGCAGCTTAGCGGGACTAGCGGGAGTTAATGAGCAGTTCTTC	CASSLAGLAGVNEQFF
TRBV11-2	TRBJ1-2	few	NA	TGTGCCAGCAGCTTAGCGGCAGCCGGGAGCTATGGCTACACCTTC	CASSLAAAGSYGYTF
TRBV28	TRBJ2-7	NA	NA	TGTGCCAGCAGTCCGTCAGGAGGACCCTACGAGCAGTACTTC	CASSPSGGPYEQYF
TRBV12-3/TRBV12-4	TRBJ2-5	NA	NA	TGTGCCAGCAGTTTGAGCGGGCTGGGGACCCAGTACTTC	CASSLSGLGTQYF
TRBV28	TRBJ2-1	few	NA	TGTGCCAGCAGTTTATGGAGCAGCTCCTACAATGAGCAGTTCTTC	CASSLWSSSYNEQFF
TRBV20-1	TRBJ2-3	few	TRBD2	TGCAGTGCTAGACCTAGCGGGAGAGATCTGTATTTT	CSARPSGRDLYF
TRBV4-1	TRBJ2-7	NA	TRBD2	TGCGCCAGCAGCCAAGCTAGCGGAGCGGGCGAGCAGTACTTC	CASSQASGAGEQYF
TRBV18	TRBJ2-5	many	TRBD1	TGTGCCAGCAGCCCAGGGGGTGAGACCCAGTACTTC	CASSPGGETQYF
TRBV20-1	TRBJ2-5	few	NA	TGCAGTGCTCAGGGATGGACGGGCCAACGTCAAGAGACCCAGTACTTC	CSAQGWTGQRQETQYF
TRBV20-1	TRBJ2-7	NA	NA	TGCAGTGCCCAGAGGGGGACCTACGAGCAGTACTTC	CSAQRGTYEQYF